This is a list of T cell receptor beta chains from one sample in a study of regulatory T cells. Sequencing was performed with immunoSEQ multiplex PCR; in TCRdb, only in-frame clones are kept and a portion is missing. The sample consists of some 29,000 clones, 92% of them appearing once. The specimen was conventional CD4+ T cells sorted from blood. These TCRs come from a person aged 18 to 30 with CD3G deficiency. Both conserved end residues are part of each CDR3. A D gene is named only where the DNA matches it firmly. Clone size appears in some rows only: once, few, many, or a class for an expanded clone.

clone size: -
D gene: -
V gene: TRBV5-1
J gene: TRBJ2-2
CDR3 length: 15
CDR3 protein: CASSLTRGNTGELFF
CDR3 DNA: TGCGCCAGCAGCTTGACGAGGGGTAACACCGGGGAGCTGTTTTTT

clone size: -
D gene: TRBD2
V gene: TRBV6-5
J gene: TRBJ2-2
CDR3 length: 16
CDR3 protein: CASSYLTSGYTGELFF
CDR3 DNA: TGTGCCAGCAGTTACCTTACTAGCGGATACACCGGGGAGCTGTTTTTT

clone size: -
D gene: TRBD1
V gene: TRBV5-1
J gene: TRBJ1-1
CDR3 length: 14
CDR3 protein: CASSKTGMNTEAFF
CDR3 DNA: TGCGCCAGCAGTAAGACAGGGATGAACACTGAAGCTTTCTTT

clone size: -
D gene: -
V gene: TRBV6-1
J gene: TRBJ2-5
CDR3 length: 14
CDR3 protein: CASSAGTAQETQYF
CDR3 DNA: TGTGCCAGCAGTGCCGGGACGGCCCAAGAGACCCAGTACTTC

clone size: -
D gene: -
V gene: TRBV5-1
J gene: TRBJ1-5
CDR3 length: 17
CDR3 protein: CASSLGPELGGNQPQHF
CDR3 DNA: TGCGCCAGCAGCTTGGGGCCAGAGTTGGGGGGCAATCAGCCCCAGCATTTT

clone size: -
D gene: TRBD1
V gene: TRBV4-3
J gene: TRBJ2-4
CDR3 length: 18
CDR3 protein: CASSQGRGQGVSKNIQYF
CDR3 DNA: TGCGCCAGCAGCCAAGGCCGCGGACAGGGCGTCTCCAAAAACATTCAGTACTTC

clone size: -
D gene: TRBD2
V gene: TRBV28
J gene: TRBJ2-5
CDR3 length: 15
CDR3 protein: CASSPGTSGRETQYF
CDR3 DNA: TGTGCCAGCAGTCCCGGGACTAGCGGGAGAGAGACCCAGTACTTC

clone size: -
D gene: TRBD1
V gene: TRBV10-3
J gene: TRBJ1-2
CDR3 length: 13
CDR3 protein: CAISSGTGMDYTF
CDR3 DNA: TGTGCCATCAGTTCCGGGACAGGGATGGACTACACCTTC

clone size: -
D gene: -
V gene: TRBV28
J gene: TRBJ2-3
CDR3 length: 15
CDR3 protein: CASSLSGTHTDTQYF
CDR3 DNA: TGTGCCAGCAGTTTAAGTGGGACTCACACAGATACGCAGTATTTT

clone size: -
D gene: -
V gene: TRBV6-6
J gene: TRBJ2-2
CDR3 length: 14
CDR3 protein: CASNPVGGVGELFF
CDR3 DNA: TGTGCCAGCAACCCCGTAGGGGGAGTCGGGGAGCTGTTTTTT

clone size: -
D gene: -
V gene: TRBV6-1
J gene: TRBJ1-4
CDR3 length: 14
CDR3 protein: CASSLTRGGEKLFF
CDR3 DNA: TGTGCCAGCAGTCTTACCAGGGGTGGAGAAAAACTGTTTTTT

clone size: -
D gene: TRBD1
V gene: TRBV11-2
J gene: TRBJ1-5
CDR3 length: 15
CDR3 protein: CASSLGDRADQPQHF
CDR3 DNA: TGTGCCAGCAGCTTAGGGGACAGGGCGGATCAGCCCCAGCATTTT

clone size: -
D gene: TRBD2
V gene: TRBV7-9
J gene: TRBJ2-5
CDR3 length: 15
CDR3 protein: CASSLGGAGGETQYF
CDR3 DNA: TGTGCCAGCAGCTTAGGCGGGGCCGGGGGGGAGACCCAGTACTTC

clone size: -
D gene: TRBD1
V gene: TRBV6-1
J gene: TRBJ1-1
CDR3 length: 17
CDR3 protein: CASSDPANRGRDTEAFF
CDR3 DNA: TGTGCCAGCAGTGACCCCGCTAACAGGGGGAGGGACACTGAAGCTTTCTTT

clone size: -
D gene: -
V gene: TRBV7-9
J gene: TRBJ2-3
CDR3 length: 15
CDR3 protein: CASSLVGASGDTQYF
CDR3 DNA: TGTGCCAGCAGTCTCGTGGGGGCCTCGGGAGATACGCAGTATTTT

clone size: -
D gene: -
V gene: TRBV6-1
J gene: TRBJ1-1
CDR3 length: 13
CDR3 protein: CASSSEFDTEAFF
CDR3 DNA: TGTGCCAGCAGTTCTGAGTTTGACACTGAAGCTTTCTTT

clone size: -
D gene: TRBD1
V gene: TRBV18
J gene: TRBJ2-5
CDR3 length: 14
CDR3 protein: CASSSRGSWETQYF
CDR3 DNA: TGTGCCAGCTCATCCAGGGGGAGCTGGGAGACCCAGTACTTC

clone size: -
D gene: -
V gene: TRBV4-2
J gene: TRBJ2-7
CDR3 length: 15
CDR3 protein: CASSQDAGRSYEQYF
CDR3 DNA: TGTGCCAGCAGCCAAGATGCAGGGCGCTCCTACGAGCAGTACTTC

clone size: -
D gene: -
V gene: TRBV30
J gene: TRBJ2-1
CDR3 length: 18
CDR3 protein: CAWSLPPRGATDYNEQFF
CDR3 DNA: TGTGCCTGGAGTCTCCCCCCCCGCGGGGCCACGGATTACAATGAGCAGTTCTTC

clone size: -
D gene: -
V gene: TRBV14
J gene: TRBJ1-1
CDR3 length: 13
CDR3 protein: CASRADLYTEAFF
CDR3 DNA: TGTGCCAGCAGGGCGGACCTTTACACTGAAGCTTTCTTT

clone size: -
D gene: -
V gene: TRBV28
J gene: TRBJ1-1
CDR3 length: 14
CDR3 protein: CASSRGTLNTEAFF
CDR3 DNA: TGTGCCAGCAGCCGTGGGACATTGAACACTGAAGCTTTCTTT

clone size: -
D gene: -
V gene: TRBV10-3
J gene: TRBJ2-3
CDR3 length: 13
CDR3 protein: CASGMGNTDTQYF
CDR3 DNA: TGTGCCAGCGGGATGGGGAACACAGATACGCAGTATTTT

clone size: -
D gene: -
V gene: TRBV7-8
J gene: TRBJ2-3
CDR3 length: 14
CDR3 protein: CASSLGPLTDTQYF
CDR3 DNA: TGTGCCAGCAGCTTAGGACCCCTCACAGATACGCAGTATTTT

clone size: -
D gene: TRBD2
V gene: TRBV5-1
J gene: TRBJ2-3
CDR3 length: 14
CDR3 protein: CASSPRLAGGPQYF
CDR3 DNA: TGCGCCAGCAGCCCACGACTAGCGGGAGGGCCCCAGTATTTT

clone size: -
D gene: TRBD2
V gene: TRBV5-1
J gene: TRBJ2-1
CDR3 length: 15
CDR3 protein: CASSFSGGPNNEQFF
CDR3 DNA: TGCGCCAGCAGCTTTTCGGGAGGACCTAACAATGAGCAGTTCTTC

clone size: -
D gene: -
V gene: TRBV30
J gene: TRBJ2-5
CDR3 length: 14
CDR3 protein: CAWSPRGQRETQYF
CDR3 DNA: TGTGCCTGGAGTCCCAGGGGACAACGGGAGACCCAGTACTTC

clone size: -
D gene: -
V gene: TRBV6-1
J gene: TRBJ1-2
CDR3 length: 12
CDR3 protein: CASSAGSSGYTF
CDR3 DNA: TGTGCCAGCAGTGCGGGATCCTCTGGCTACACCTTC

clone size: -
D gene: -
V gene: TRBV6-1
J gene: TRBJ2-4
CDR3 length: 14
CDR3 protein: CASSDRGTKNIQYF
CDR3 DNA: TGTGCCAGCAGTGACAGGGGCACCAAAAACATTCAGTACTTC

clone size: -
D gene: TRBD2
V gene: TRBV7-8
J gene: TRBJ2-1
CDR3 length: 16
CDR3 protein: CASSLNLGLAGAEQFF
CDR3 DNA: TGTGCCAGCAGCTTAAATCTCGGACTAGCGGGAGCTGAGCAGTTCTTC

clone size: -
D gene: -
V gene: TRBV14
J gene: TRBJ1-1
CDR3 length: 14
CDR3 protein: CASSQEGGNTEAFF
CDR3 DNA: TGTGCCAGCAGCCAAGAGGGGGGGAACACTGAAGCTTTCTTT

clone size: -
D gene: TRBD2
V gene: TRBV11-2
J gene: TRBJ2-3
CDR3 length: 16
CDR3 protein: CASSSIAGAAEDTQYF
CDR3 DNA: TGTGCCAGCAGCTCCATAGCGGGGGCAGCCGAAGATACGCAGTATTTT

clone size: -
D gene: -
V gene: TRBV28
J gene: TRBJ2-7
CDR3 length: 12
CDR3 protein: CASSSQTYEQYF
CDR3 DNA: TGTGCCAGCAGTTCCCAGACTTACGAGCAGTACTTC

clone size: -
D gene: -
V gene: TRBV7-6
J gene: TRBJ2-5
CDR3 length: 14
CDR3 protein: CASSSRHPQETQYF
CDR3 DNA: TGTGCCAGCAGCTCCAGACATCCACAAGAGACCCAGTACTTC

clone size: once
D gene: -
V gene: TRBV28
J gene: TRBJ2-7
CDR3 length: 14
CDR3 protein: CASSLGLPPYEQYF
CDR3 DNA: TGTGCCAGCAGCTTAGGACTACCCCCCTACGAGCAGTACTTC

clone size: -
D gene: -
V gene: TRBV10-2
J gene: TRBJ2-7
CDR3 length: 14
CDR3 protein: CASRPGGRAYEQYF
CDR3 DNA: TGCGCCAGCAGGCCCGGCGGCAGGGCCTACGAGCAGTACTTC

clone size: few
D gene: -
V gene: TRBV28
J gene: TRBJ1-1
CDR3 length: 12
CDR3 protein: CASSLTHTEAFF
CDR3 DNA: TGTGCCAGCAGTTTGACGCACACTGAAGCTTTCTTT

clone size: -
D gene: -
V gene: TRBV11-2
J gene: TRBJ2-3
CDR3 length: 13
CDR3 protein: CAASSGITDTQYF
CDR3 DNA: TGTGCCGCCAGCTCGGGGATAACAGATACGCAGTATTTT

clone size: -
D gene: -
V gene: TRBV6-1
J gene: TRBJ2-7
CDR3 length: 13
CDR3 protein: CASRKDPTYEQYF
CDR3 DNA: TGTGCCAGCAGGAAGGACCCCACCTACGAGCAGTACTTC

clone size: -
D gene: -
V gene: TRBV7-2
J gene: TRBJ2-1
CDR3 length: 14
CDR3 protein: CASSLGGLGSEQFF
CDR3 DNA: TGTGCCAGCAGCTTAGGAGGGTTGGGCTCCGAGCAGTTCTTC

clone size: -
D gene: -
V gene: TRBV10-3
J gene: TRBJ2-1
CDR3 length: 14
CDR3 protein: CAIRGEGSYNEQFF
CDR3 DNA: TGTGCCATCAGGGGCGAGGGCTCCTACAATGAGCAGTTCTTC